One and the same sample provided the 27 T cell receptor beta chains below, sequenced in a study of shared clonotypes between healthy human individuals (dated by TCRdb to 2019 to 2021). Library prep was done by the immunoSEQ multiplex PCR assay. The source is immuneACCESS, and TCRdb retained only in-frame sequences with V and J called. Part of the clones is not carried over; for the studies checked, unresolved V genes explain less than half of this, and the remainder is unexplained. Here the sample has about 1 million clones; about 75% occur a single time. The ten largest clones add up to about 1.5% of the sample. The sequenced sample consisted of memory CD4+ T cells sorted from blood. Explained via the paper, the cell subset or site label denotes: CD45RA-negative fraction. These receptor sequences come from a man aged 18 to 35 in good health.

The rearrangement uses TRBV10-3 and TRBJ2-6; D tentatively fits TRBD1 or TRBD2 (5 bases each). V shed 3 bases and J shed 2 bases, with 20 bases lying between them. In germline, CDR1 is ENHRY, CDR2 SYGVKD. The CDR3 spans 19 residues. This chain's CDR3 is CAISELPGTKSTGANVLTF. In DNA form, the CDR3 reads TGTGCCATCAGTGAACTACCGGGGACGAAAAGCACTGGGGCCAACGTCCTGACTTTC.

Notes on this clone: The identical CDR3 is also encoded by other nucleotide sequences in the sample. The chain has TRBV7-9 and TRBJ2-5; TRBD2 aligns across 12 bases. This CDR3 is built from 14 residues. Germline lookup yields CDR1 SEHNR and CDR2 FQNEAQ (reference sequence). V lost 5 bases to trimming and J lost 5 bases; unmatched junction nucleotides: 3. This chain's CDR3 is CASSASGRGETQYF. Here the CDR3 DNA reads TGTGCCAGCAGCGCTAGCGGGAGGGGGGAGACCCAGTACTTC.

This clone was observed a single time. Its ends do not fully match the called genes, so a read error is possible. The sample holds other DNA sequences that translate to the same CDR3. This sequence joins TRBV29-1 and TRBJ1-4, with D perhaps TRBD1 (5 bases). The V gene's germline CDR1 is SQVTM and CDR2 ANQGSEA. This CDR3 has 13 amino acids. The CDR3 coding sequence is TGTAGCGCAGCCGGGGGAGGGGCTGAAAAACTGTTTTTT. Encoded protein: CSAAGGGAEKLFF.

The chain is built from TRBV6-4 and TRBJ2-2; no clear D. V was pared by 2 bases and J by 7 bases, with 11 bases between. Looked up from germline, CDR1 is MRHNA and CDR2 is SNTAGT. The CDR3 consists of 14 residues. CDR3 region: CASSDLYRNGELFF. CDR3 coding DNA: TGTGCCAGCAGTGACCTCTACCGTAACGGGGAGCTGTTTTTT.

This chain connects TRBV5-5 to TRBJ1-1, with unresolved D. Trimming removed 0 bases at V and 1 base at J, with 10 bases between. CDR3 size: 15 residues. Germline CDR1 reads SGHKS; CDR2 reads YYEKEE (reference sequence). DNA of the CDR3: TGTGCCAGCAGCTTGGAGGCTCGCGGGAACACTGAAGCTTTCTTT. Amino acid sequence: CASSLEARGNTEAFF.

This clone was observed a single time. This chain connects TRBV19 to TRBJ2-1; possibly TRBD1 or TRBD2 for D (6 bases each). The CDR3 extends over 14 amino acids. V was clipped by 8 bases and J by 4 bases, with 15 bases between them. The germline gives CDR1 LNHDA, CDR2 SQIVND (reference sequence). CDR3 DNA sequence: TGTGCCAGTGGGGGGACATACAATTACAATGAGCAGTTCTTC. It translates to CASGGTYNYNEQFF.

This clone was observed a few times. Other DNA sequences within the sample encode an identical CDR3. The rearrangement joins TRBV5-6 to TRBJ1-5; D gene uncertain. The germline V gene encodes CDR1 SGHDT and CDR2 YYEEEE. V lost 0 bases and J lost 3, with 7 bases in between. The CDR3 totals 14 residues. This CDR3 is CASSLGQLNQPQHF. DNA of the CDR3: TGTGCCAGCAGCTTGGGCCAGCTCAATCAGCCCCAGCATTTT.

The rearrangement uses TRBV5-6 and TRBJ2-1, with 8 positions matching TRBD2. The germline CDR1 and CDR2 sequences are SGHDT and YYEEEE. The CDR3 runs to 15 residues. Trimming took 2 bases from V and 8 from J; bases not matched to a gene: 9. CDR3 sequence (DNA): TGTGCCAGCAGCTTTGGGAGCGGGAGTGACTATGAGCAGTTCTTC. Residues: CASSFGSGSDYEQFF. Variable domain in full (rest from reference TRBV5-6 and TRBJ2-1): DAGVTQSPTHLIKTRGQQVTLRCSPKSGHDTVSWYQQALGQGPQFIFQYYEEEERQRGNFPDRFSGHQFPNYSSELNVNALLLGDSALYLCASSFGSGSDYEQFFGPGTRLTVL.

CDR3 in amino acids: CASRPSEKTQYF. For the CDR3, the DNA is TGTGCCAGCAGGCCTAGTGAAAAGACCCAGTACTTC. The chain employs TRBV6-6 and TRBJ2-5; D gene uncertain. Germline lookup yields CDR1 MNHNY and CDR2 SVGAGI (reference sequence). V lost 6 bases, J lost 6 bases, and 11 bases lay in between. The length of the CDR3 is 12 residues.

This rearrangement joins TRBV7-8 to TRBJ2-5; 7 nucleotides align to TRBD1. This CDR3 comprises 16 residues. CDR1 and CDR2 (germline): SGHVS, FQNEAQ. V dropped 6 bases and J dropped 2; count of bases not matched to a gene: 12. In DNA form, the CDR3 reads TGTGCCAGCAGTTTTGAGGGGGCGGCAAGACAAGAGACCCAGTACTTC. Translating gives CASSFEGAARQETQYF.

The rearrangement joins TRBV7-9 to TRBJ1-6; 7 bases map to TRBD1. The CDR3 is 14 amino acids. The germline gives CDR1 SEHNR, CDR2 FQNEAQ (reference sequence). Losses at the gene ends were 2 bases for V and 10 bases for J; bases not matched to a gene: 5. The CDR3 is CASSLIQGQSPLHF. The CDR3 DNA reads as TGTGCCAGCAGCTTAATACAGGGGCAATCACCCCTCCACTTT.

CDR3 sequence (DNA): TGTGCCAGCAGAGTACAGGGTAACACTGAAGCTTTCTTT. It codes for CASRVQGNTEAFF. The chain recombines TRBV25-1 with TRBJ1-1, with a tentative D call TRBD1 (6 bases). The CDR3 totals 13 residues. Trimming took off 6 bases at V and 2 bases at J, with 10 bases between the two ends. From germline, CDR1 is MGHDK and CDR2 SYGVNS.

A remark on this clone: The same CDR3 is also encoded by other DNA sequences in this sample. This chain links TRBV18 with TRBJ1-2; 7 nucleotides line up with TRBD1. There are 13 residues in the CDR3. Germline V CDR1 and CDR2: KGHSH, LQKENI. Trimming cost V 2 bases and J 5 bases; bases outside gene matches: 2. CDR3 sequence (DNA): TGTGCCAGCTCACCAGGGACAGAGTATGGCTACACCTTC. Its translation is CASSPGTEYGYTF.

The chain couples TRBV6-5 to TRBJ1-6; TRBD1 might be the D (5 bases). This CDR3 spans 14 amino acids. V was clipped by 4 bases and J by 7 bases, with 11 bases between them. From germline, CDR1 is MNHEY and CDR2 SVGAGI. The CDR3 DNA follows: TGTGCCAGCAGTTTGGTCAGGGCAAATTCACCCCTCCACTTT. It is translated as CASSLVRANSPLHF.

A remark on this clone: This CDR3 is also generated by other DNA sequences in the sample. V is TRBV5-1 and J is TRBJ2-3, with D hard to call. Trimming pared 0 bases from V and 1 base from J, leaving 6 bases between. This CDR3 is 14 amino acids long. Germline-derived CDR1 and CDR2 are SGHRS and YFSETQ. DNA of the CDR3: TGCGCCAGCAGCTTGGTTGCGGGCACAGATACGCAGTATTTT. Translating it yields CASSLVAGTDTQYF.

This rearrangement joins TRBV11-2 to TRBJ1-3; D remains unclear. Germline assignment: CDR1 SGHAT and CDR2 FQNNGV. Trimming removed 2 bases from V and 0 bases from J, with 14 bases in between. The CDR3 consists of 17 residues. CDR3 in DNA: TGTGCCAGCAGCTTATGGACGGCCGGCAGCTCTGGAAACACCATATATTTT. Protein sequence: CASSLWTAGSSGNTIYF.

The V gene is TRBV30, the J gene TRBJ2-3, with D possibly matching TRBD2 (5 bases). CDR3 length: 15 amino acids. Germline V lookup: CDR1 GTSNPN, CDR2 SVGIG (reference sequence). V lost 7 bases to trimming and J lost 1 base, with 18 bases between them. The CDR3 here is CALVDKAGGTDTQYF. The CDR3 DNA sequence: TGTGCCTTGGTAGACAAGGCGGGCGGCACAGATACGCAGTATTTT. Combining the CDR3 with reference TRBV30 and TRBJ2-3 gives the whole variable domain SQTIHQWPATLVQPVGSPLSLECTVEGTSNPNLYWYRQAAGRGLQLLFYSVGIGQISSEVPQNLSASRPQDRQFILSSKKLLLSDSGFYLCALVDKAGGTDTQYFGPGTRLTVL.

In DNA, the CDR3 is TGTGCCAGCAGCGTGGGGAGGACATTTGCAACTAATGAAAAACTGTTTTTT. Translation: CASSVGRTFATNEKLFF. The rearrangement links TRBV11-1 to TRBJ1-4; D might be TRBD1 (5 bases). The germline V and J ends were trimmed by 5 bases and 0 bases, with 16 bases remaining between them. The CDR3 is 17 amino acids. The germline gives CDR1 SGHAT, CDR2 FQDESV (reference sequence).

J is TRBJ1-4 and V is TRBV7-6, with 8 bases identical to TRBD1. CDR3 length: 15 amino acids. Trimming cost V 1 base and J 7 bases; bases outside gene matches: 5. Germline V gives CDR1 SGHVS, CDR2 FNYEAQ. The chain's CDR3 is CASSLDTGGAEKLFF. The CDR3 DNA follows: TGTGCCAGCAGCTTAGACACAGGGGGAGCTGAAAAACTGTTTTTT.

The chain joins TRBV2 to TRBJ2-2; D is uncertain. Trimming took 6 bases from V and 4 from J, leaving 9 bases between them. The CDR3 consists of 13 residues. Per the germline V gene, CDR1 is SNHLY and CDR2 is FYNNEI. CDR3 region: CASSASSTGELFF. The CDR3 DNA reads as TGTGCCAGCAGCGCTAGTTCCACCGGGGAGCTGTTTTTT. The whole variable domain, filled in from reference TRBV2 and TRBJ2-2, reads EPEVTQTPSHQVTQMGQEVILRCVPISNHLYFYWYRQILGQKVEFLVSFYNNEISEKSEIFDDQFSVERPDGSNFTLKIRSTKLEDSAMYFCASSASSTGELFFGEGSRLTVL.

The chain is built from TRBV5-1 and TRBJ2-5; 7 nucleotides match TRBD1. V lost 1 base to trimming and J lost 9 bases; unmatched junction nucleotides: 3. Per the germline V gene, CDR1 is SGHRS and CDR2 is YFSETQ. This CDR3 contains 12 residues. CDR3 nucleotides: TGCGCCAGCAGCTTGTCAGGGGGACCCCAGTACTTC. Translation gives CASSLSGGPQYF.

The chain carries TRBV7-9 and TRBJ1-1; no clear D gene. In germline, CDR1 is SEHNR, CDR2 FQNEAQ (reference sequence). This CDR3 has 14 residues. Trimming pared 0 bases from V and 8 bases from J, leaving 13 bases between. CDR3 sequence (DNA): TGTGCCAGCAGCTTAGCCCTCGGTGCCATAGAAGCTTTCTTT. Protein sequence: CASSLALGAIEAFF.

The V gene is TRBV5-1, the J gene TRBJ2-7, with TRBD1 matching 8 bases. This CDR3 has 15 amino acids. Unmatched junction bases numbered 9, after V lost 3 bases and J lost 4 bases. CDR1 is SGHRS, CDR2 YFSETQ, per germline. CDR3 protein: CASSSPRTGPYEQYF. The CDR3 DNA reads TGCGCCAGCAGCTCCCCCCGGACAGGGCCTTACGAGCAGTACTTC.

The sample holds a few counts of this clone. V gene TRBV4-3 combines with J gene TRBJ1-2, with D tentatively TRBD1 (6 bases). Looked up from germline, CDR1 is LGHNA and CDR2 is YSLEER. The CDR3 runs to 15 residues. V shed 0 bases and J shed 4 bases, with 12 bases lying between them. The DNA for the CDR3 is TGCGCCAGCAGCCAAGATAGGGGGGGCCCCTATGGCTACACCTTC. This gives the protein CASSQDRGGPYGYTF.

This clone was detected a few times. The rearrangement joins TRBV6-1 to TRBJ1-4, with 7 bases fitting TRBD1. The V segment lost 2 bases and the J segment 7 bases; nucleotides outside the gene matches: 7. The CDR3 is 15 amino acids. Germline V gives CDR1 MNHNS, CDR2 SASEGT. CDR3 protein: CASSETGTVTEKLFF. CDR3 nucleotides: TGTGCCAGCAGTGAAACCGGGACAGTGACTGAAAAACTGTTTTTT.

About this clone: This specimen includes other DNA sequences encoding the same CDR3. The chain couples TRBV28 to TRBJ2-3; D remains ambiguous. The CDR3 has 13 residues. V shed 5 bases and J shed 0 bases, with 6 bases lying between them. Germline V gene lookup returns CDR1 MDHEN and CDR2 SYDVKM. The CDR3 DNA is TGTGCCAGCAGTGACTCTAGCACAGATACGCAGTATTTT. It is translated as CASSDSSTDTQYF.

The chain uses TRBV2 and TRBJ2-3; 8 positions agree with TRBD2. CDR1 is SNHLY, CDR2 FYNNEI, per germline. This CDR3 has 14 amino acids. The V and J ends lost 6 bases and 0 bases, in that order; junction bases with no gene match: 2. Here the CDR3 DNA reads TGTGCCAGCAGAAGCGGGGGTAGCACAGATACGCAGTATTTT. This gives the protein CASRSGGSTDTQYF.